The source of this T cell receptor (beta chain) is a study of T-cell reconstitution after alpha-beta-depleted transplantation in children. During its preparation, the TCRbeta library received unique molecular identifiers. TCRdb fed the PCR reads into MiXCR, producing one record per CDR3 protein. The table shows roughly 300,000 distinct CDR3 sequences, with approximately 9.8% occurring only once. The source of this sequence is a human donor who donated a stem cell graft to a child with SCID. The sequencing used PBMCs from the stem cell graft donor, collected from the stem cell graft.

Here the CDR3 DNA reads TGTGCCAGCAGCTTCAGGGGGCTCTATGGCTACACCTTC. Translating it yields CASSFRGLYGYTF. J is TRBJ1-2 and V is TRBV5-8, with 8 positions matching TRBD1. With V trimmed by 2 bases and J by 4 bases, 1 base remained unmatched. The length of the CDR3 is 13 residues. The V gene's germline CDR1 is SGHTS and CDR2 YDEGEE.